This T cell receptor (beta chain) stems from a study of graft-versus-host responses after intestinal transplantation. Study context: All of the recipients had induction that used anti-thymocyte globulin, then tacrolimus and steroids for around three years.

Findings and limits, study-wide: Early post-transplant HvG declines showed an association with peak circulating GvH clone levels. Individuals who had graft-donor T cell macrochimerism had allografts that showed high graft-versus-host to host-versus-graft clonal ratios. Present in recipient marrow, GvH clones included some that appeared first in ileum or blood.

Repertoires were generated with immunoSEQ multiplex PCR, while TCRdb's copy carries only in-frame clones and drops some. The sample has about 110,000 clones; roughly 89% are singletons. Note on this clone: Its antigen remains unknown.

The material was unstimulated CD4+ T cells sorted from spleen or lymph node cells, obtained before transplant. The clonotype originates from a human donor who was the organ donor for an intestinal transplant.

CDR3 amino acids: CASSSTRDTQYF. CDR3 nucleotide sequence: TGTGCCAGCAGTTCAACGAGAGATACGCAGTATTTT. This chain joins TRBV6-6 and TRBJ2-3; D not resolved. Germline V CDR1 and CDR2: MNHNY, SVGAGI (reference sequence). The CDR3 sequence is 12 residues long. Trimming shortened V by 4 bases and J by 5 bases, and 7 bases separated the two germline ends.